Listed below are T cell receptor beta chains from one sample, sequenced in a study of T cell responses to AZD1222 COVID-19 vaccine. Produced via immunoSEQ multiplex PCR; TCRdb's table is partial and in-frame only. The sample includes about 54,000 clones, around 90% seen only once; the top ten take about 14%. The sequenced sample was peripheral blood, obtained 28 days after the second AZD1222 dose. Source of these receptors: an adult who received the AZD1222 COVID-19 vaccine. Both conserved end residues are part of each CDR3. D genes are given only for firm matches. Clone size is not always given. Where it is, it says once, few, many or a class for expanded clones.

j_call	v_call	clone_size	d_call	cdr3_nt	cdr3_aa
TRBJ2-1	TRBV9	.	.	TGTGCCAGCAGCCCCTCGTCCCTGAGCTCCTACAATGAGCAGTTCTTC	CASSPSSLSSYNEQFF
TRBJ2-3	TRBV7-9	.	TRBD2	TGTGCCAGCAGCACTAGCGGTTCTAGCACAGATACGCAGTATTTT	CASSTSGSSTDTQYF
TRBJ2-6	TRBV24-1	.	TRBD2	TGTGCCACCAGTGACCCTAGCGGGAGGGATACTCGTGGGGCCAACGTCCTGACTTTC	CATSDPSGRDTRGANVLTF
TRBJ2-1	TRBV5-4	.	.	TGTGCCAGCAGCTTGGAACAGGGTGCAATCGCGCAGTTCTTC	CASSLEQGAIAQFF
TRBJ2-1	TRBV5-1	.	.	TGCGCCAGCAGCTTGGGGCCGGCGGATGAGCAGTTCTTC	CASSLGPADEQFF
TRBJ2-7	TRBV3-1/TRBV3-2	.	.	TGTGCCAGCGGGACCGAGTACGAGCAGTACTTC	CASGTEYEQYF
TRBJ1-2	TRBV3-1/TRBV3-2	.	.	TGTGCCAGCAGTAACGGAGTCTTGGACTATGGCTACACCTTC	CASSNGVLDYGYTF
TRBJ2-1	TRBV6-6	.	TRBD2	TGTGCCAGCAGTCCCCGGGGGAGCGGGAGAGGCTACAATGAGCAGTTCTTC	CASSPRGSGRGYNEQFF
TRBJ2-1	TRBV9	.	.	TGTGCCAGCAGCCATGGGGAGTCGTTCTCCTACAATGAGCAGTTCTTC	CASSHGESFSYNEQFF
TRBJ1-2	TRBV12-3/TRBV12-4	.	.	TGTGCCAGCAGTCGAGGGGGGATCTATGGCTACACCTTC	CASSRGGIYGYTF
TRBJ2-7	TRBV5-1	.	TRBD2	TGCGCCAGCAGCTTCGAAAGCGGGAGAGCCTACGAGCAGTACTTC	CASSFESGRAYEQYF
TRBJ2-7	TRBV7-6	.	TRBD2	TGTGCCAGCAGCGCACCCGGGACTAGCGGCTACGAGCAGTACTTC	CASSAPGTSGYEQYF
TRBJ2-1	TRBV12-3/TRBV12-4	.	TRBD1	TGTGCCAGCAGAACAACAGGGGGCGATGAGCAGTTCTTC	CASRTTGGDEQFF
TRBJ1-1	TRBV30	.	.	TGTGCCTGGAGTCCTCCGCCAGTCAACACTGAAGCTTTCTTT	CAWSPPPVNTEAFF
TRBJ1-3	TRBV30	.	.	TGTGCCTGGAGTGTAGGGGCTGGAAACACCATATATTTT	CAWSVGAGNTIYF
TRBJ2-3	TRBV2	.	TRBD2	TGTGCCAGCAGCCGGACTAGCGGGAGGACGGCAGATACGCAGTATTTT	CASSRTSGRTADTQYF
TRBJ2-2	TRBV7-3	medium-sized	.	TGTGCCAGCAGCCCTCACGTGGACACCGGGGAGCTGTTTTTT	CASSPHVDTGELFF
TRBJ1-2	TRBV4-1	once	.	TGCGCCAGCAGCAAAGGGGATGAGTATGGCTACACCTTC	CASSKGDEYGYTF
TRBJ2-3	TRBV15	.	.	TGTGCCACCAGCAGAGATCCGGACCATAGCACAGATACGCAGTATTTT	CATSRDPDHSTDTQYF
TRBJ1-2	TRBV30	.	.	TGTGCCTGGAGCCGGGACGCCAACTATGGCTACACCTTC	CAWSRDANYGYTF
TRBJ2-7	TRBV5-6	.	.	TGTGCCAGCAGTCGACCGACAGTCCCCTCCTACGAGCAGTACTTC	CASSRPTVPSYEQYF
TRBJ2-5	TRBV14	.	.	TGTGCCAGCAGCCCGGGGGACCGACGGTACCAAGAGACCCAGTACTTC	CASSPGDRRYQETQYF
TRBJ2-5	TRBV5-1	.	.	TGCGCCAGCAGCTTGTCGGGGGATTTTTTGGAGACCCAGTACTTC	CASSLSGDFLETQYF
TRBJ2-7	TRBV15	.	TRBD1	TGTGCCACCAGCATCCGCCGGACAGGAGCCTACGAGCAGTACTTC	CATSIRRTGAYEQYF
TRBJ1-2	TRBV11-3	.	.	TGTGCCAGCAGCTTAGATCAGGACTATGGCTACACCTTC	CASSLDQDYGYTF
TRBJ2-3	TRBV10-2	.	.	TGCGCCAGCAGGACCGGAGGACTGGGTCTCGATACGCAGTATTTT	CASRTGGLGLDTQYF
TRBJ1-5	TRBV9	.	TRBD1	TGTGCCAGCAGCGCCGGGACAGCGCCCAATCAGCCCCAGCATTTT	CASSAGTAPNQPQHF
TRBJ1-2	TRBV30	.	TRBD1	TGTGCCTGCACGGGACAGGTGGAAGGCTACACCTTC	CACTGQVEGYTF
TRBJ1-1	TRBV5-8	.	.	TGTGCCAGCAGATCCCAGCTACTGAACACTGAAGCTTTCTTT	CASRSQLLNTEAFF
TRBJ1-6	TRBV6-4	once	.	TGTGCCAGCAGTGAACAGGGATCCTATTATAATTCACCCCTCCACTTT	CASSEQGSYYNSPLHF
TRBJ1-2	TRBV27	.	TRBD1	TGTGCCAGCAGTTCTTCCAGGGGGCGCGGCTATGGCTACACCTTC	CASSSSRGRGYGYTF
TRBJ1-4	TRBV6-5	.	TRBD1	TGTGCCAGCAGGGCACAGGGGACAACTAATGAAAAACTGTTTTTT	CASRAQGTTNEKLFF
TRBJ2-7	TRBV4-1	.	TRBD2	TGCGCCAGCAGCCGGGGGACTAGCGGGGGTTCGGAGCAGTACTTC	CASSRGTSGGSEQYF
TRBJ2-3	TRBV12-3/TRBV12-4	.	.	TGTGCCAGCAGTTCTCGGGAGGATACGCAGTATTTT	CASSSREDTQYF
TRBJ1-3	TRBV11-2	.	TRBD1	TGTGCCAGCAGCTCCCTCAGGGGGGGGAAGGGAGGAAACACCATATATTTT	CASSSLRGGKGGNTIYF
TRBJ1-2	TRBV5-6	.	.	TGTGCCAGCAGCTTGGCAGGGGAGGGTGGCTACACCTTC	CASSLAGEGGYTF
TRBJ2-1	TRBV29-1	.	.	TGCAGCGTGGGGGCTCCGTACAATGAGCAGTTCTTC	CSVGAPYNEQFF
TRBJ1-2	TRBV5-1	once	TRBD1	TGCGCCAGCAGCTACCTACAGGGGTACAGCTATGGCTACACCTTC	CASSYLQGYSYGYTF